The 3 T cell receptor beta chains in this list originate from one sample, sequenced in a study of CD8 T cells in Susac syndrome. Random hexamers were used to reverse transcribe the RNA input (0.5 to 1 ug). TCRdb ran MiXCR on the immunoSEQ multiplex PCR reads and lists one entry per CDR3 protein. The profile covers approximately 120,000 distinct CDR3 sequences, with around 94% appearing a single time and 0.065% to 0.09% taken by the ten largest. Material: CD4+ T cells from PBMCs. The receptor set was obtained from a human donor in good health.

V usage is TRBV20-1 and J usage is TRBJ2-7; 11 bases match TRBD2. CDR1 is DFQATT and CDR2 is SNEGSKA in the germline V gene (reference sequence). The CDR3 runs 15 residues. V shed 2 bases and J 1 base; nucleotides not matched to a gene: 4. CDR3: CSARSPSGRSYEQYF. The CDR3 DNA follows: TGCAGTGCTAGATCCCCTAGCGGGAGGTCCTACGAGCAGTACTTC.

This clonotype was found a few times. The rearrangement joins TRBV29-1 to TRBJ1-2, with D unclear. The CDR3 has 11 residues. Germline V gives CDR1 SQVTM, CDR2 ANQGSEA. V gave up 2 bases and J gave up 8 bases, with 9 bases separating them. As DNA, the CDR3 is TGCAGCGTTGAACCAAGCTGGGGCTACACCTTC. Translation: CSVEPSWGYTF. The whole variable domain, filled in from reference TRBV29-1 and TRBJ1-2, reads SAVISQKPSRDICQRGTSLTIQCQVDSQVTMMFWYRQQPGQSLTLIATANQGSEATYESGFVIDKFPISRPNLTFSTLTVSNMSPEDSSIYLCSVEPSWGYTFGSGTRLTVV.

The gene calls are TRBV15 and TRBJ2-1; TRBD2 agrees at 7 bases. This CDR3 comprises 16 residues. Germline V gene data show CDR1 as LNHNV and CDR2 as YYDKDF (reference sequence). J gave up 8 bases and V 3 bases, and 13 bases lay outside the gene matches. The CDR3 region has the DNA TGTGCCACCAGCAGTATGGCGGGAGAAGGGCGCGATGAGCAGTTCTTC. It is translated as CATSSMAGEGRDEQFF.